The 20 T cell receptor beta chains listed next were all sequenced from one sample in a study of CD8 T cells in ankylosing spondylitis. Using its own MiXCR run on the 5' RACE reads, TCRdb lists one record per CDR3 protein. The table records under 130,000 distinct CDR3 sequences, about 24% of them present only once. Sequencing was carried out using synovial fluid, either unsorted or a sorted T cell fraction (not recorded which). These receptors originate from a male donor with ankylosing spondylitis.

The J gene is TRBJ1-1, the V gene TRBV5-5; D is unresolved. Trimming cost V 1 base and J 6 bases, with 10 bases left between them. The CDR3 is 13 amino acids. Per germline, CDR1 SGHKS and CDR2 YYEKEE (reference sequence). For the CDR3, the DNA is TGTGCCAGCAGCTTGCTCAGTCTCGCTGAAGCTTTCTTT. Its translation is CASSLLSLAEAFF.

The chain uses TRBV7-2 and TRBJ1-1; D is ambiguous. Germline CDR1 and CDR2: SGHTA and FQGNSA. V was pared by 5 bases and J by 0 bases, with 10 bases between. The CDR3 runs 14 residues. The CDR3 here is CASSMGRMNTEAFF. In DNA, the CDR3 is TGTGCCAGCAGCATGGGGAGAATGAACACTGAAGCTTTCTTT.

This clonotype has more than one count but fewer than ten. V is TRBV2 and J is TRBJ2-3; a possible D gene is TRBD2 (5 bases). Between the trimmed V and J ends, which lost 7 bases and 2 bases, there was a span of 16 bases. CDR3 length: 15 residues. Germline V gene sequence: CDR1 SNHLY, CDR2 FYNNEI. In DNA form, the CDR3 reads TGTGCCAGCATCACGGGATTCGATACCACAGATACGCAGTATTTT. It translates to CASITGFDTTDTQYF. Supplemented by reference TRBV2 and TRBJ2-3, the full variable domain reads EPEVTQTPSHQVTQMGQEVILRCVPISNHLYFYWYRQILGQKVEFLVSFYNNEISEKSEIFDDQFSVERPDGSNFTLKIRSTKLEDSAMYFCASITGFDTTDTQYFGPGTRLTVL.

The chain joins TRBV5-1 to TRBJ1-1; 9 nucleotides align to TRBD1. V trimming: 0 bases; J trimming: 0 bases; junction bases outside the gene matches: 6. CDR1 and CDR2 from the germline V gene are SGHRS and YFSETQ. The CDR3 sequence is 17 residues long. CDR3 sequence (DNA): TGCGCCAGCAGCTTGGTGGACAGGGGTCGTATGAACACTGAAGCTTTCTTT. It encodes CASSLVDRGRMNTEAFF. Supplemented by reference TRBV5-1 and TRBJ1-1, the full variable domain reads KAGVTQTPRYLIKTRGQQVTLSCSPISGHRSVSWYQQTPGQGLQFLFEYFSETQRNKGNFPGRFSGRQFSNSRSEMNVSTLELGDSALYLCASSLVDRGRMNTEAFFGQGTRLTVV.

This clonotype has ten or more counts. V gene TRBV19 combines with J gene TRBJ2-6; maybe TRBD2 (6 bases). There are 19 residues in the CDR3. Germline CDR1 and CDR2: LNHDA and SQIVND (reference sequence). V lost 5 bases to trimming and J lost 0 bases, with 20 bases between them. The CDR3 region has the DNA TGTGCCAGTAGTCGCCTCGGGGTAGCGGAGATCTCTGGGGCCAACGTCCTGACTTTC. Translating it yields CASSRLGVAEISGANVLTF.

The chain uses TRBV28 and TRBJ2-7, with 12 positions matching TRBD1. The CDR3 totals 15 residues. Germline trimming cut 5 bases from V and 2 bases from J; bases unmatched to any gene: 4. Per the germline V gene, CDR1 is MDHEN and CDR2 is SYDVKM. CDR3 residues: CASSAGTGGAYEQYF. CDR3 DNA: TGTGCCAGCAGTGCGGGGACAGGGGGCGCCTACGAGCAGTACTTC.

The chain joins TRBV29-1 to TRBJ2-5; no firm D call. The CDR3 covers 12 residues. Trimming cost V 3 bases and J 7 bases, with 12 bases left between them. CDR1 and CDR2 (germline): SQVTM, ANQGSEA. CDR3 in amino acids: CSVDQFGRTQYF. Written as DNA, the CDR3 is TGCAGCGTTGACCAGTTTGGGCGGACCCAGTACTTC.

V is TRBV5-8 and J is TRBJ2-1, with D possibly being TRBD1 or TRBD2 (5 bases each). The V gene's germline CDR1 is SGHTS and CDR2 YDEGEE. Trimming removed 8 bases from V and 3 bases from J, with 15 bases in between. This CDR3 has 14 residues. The CDR3 protein is CASQRDPRYNEQFF. CDR3 DNA sequence: TGTGCCAGTCAGAGGGACCCCCGCTACAATGAGCAGTTCTTC.

Many counts were recorded for this clonotype. The chain carries TRBV20-1 and TRBJ1-2; D not certain. V lost 6 bases, J lost 4 bases, and 12 bases lay in between. From germline, CDR1 is DFQATT and CDR2 SNEGSKA (reference sequence). The CDR3 loop spans 12 amino acids. The CDR3 protein is CSAREGGYGYTF. DNA of the CDR3: TGCAGTGCCCGGGAGGGAGGCTATGGCTACACCTTC.

CDR3 protein: CASSQKGVETQYF. CDR3 bases: TGTGCCAGCAGCCAAAAGGGAGTCGAGACCCAGTACTTC. This sequence joins TRBV3-1 and TRBJ2-5, with D perhaps TRBD2 (5 bases). CDR1 and CDR2 (germline): LGHDT, YNNKEL (reference sequence). The CDR3 spans 13 residues. V lost 2 bases, J lost 5 bases, and 9 bases lay in between.

This clonotype appeared a few times. This rearrangement joins TRBV9 to TRBJ1-6; D gene uncertain. V was pared by 0 bases and J by 8 bases, with 9 bases between. The CDR3 is 14 residues long. CDR1 and CDR2 (germline): SGDLS, YYNGEE. The CDR3 loop is CASSVGSGDSPLHF. The CDR3 region has the DNA TGTGCCAGCAGCGTAGGTTCCGGGGATTCACCCCTCCACTTT.

This rearrangement joins TRBV27 to TRBJ2-7; D ambiguous. This CDR3 is 13 amino acids long. CDR1 is MNHEY, CDR2 SMNVEV, per germline (reference sequence). The V end lost 0 bases, the J end lost 2 bases, and 5 bases lay between the germline ends. The CDR3 sequence is CASSLSSTYEQYF. The CDR3, as DNA: TGTGCCAGCAGTTTATCGTCCACCTACGAGCAGTACTTC.

The chain uses TRBV11-3 and TRBJ2-7; D call uncertain. CDR1 is SGHNT, CDR2 YENEEA, per germline. The CDR3 loop spans 14 amino acids. V was trimmed by 11 bases and J by 3 bases, leaving 20 bases between them. DNA for the CDR3: TGTGCCGGCGTCAAGGGTAGGACCTACTACGAGCAGTACGTC. Its translation is CAGVKGRTYYEQYV.

Only a few counts were recorded for this clonotype. V is TRBV12-3 or TRBV12-4 and J is TRBJ1-5, with a weak D call TRBD1 (6 bases). This CDR3 has 14 residues. V was cut by 6 bases and J by 3 bases, with 12 bases left in between. The CDR3 sequence is CASSPRGNNQPQHF. The CDR3, as DNA: TGTGCCAGCAGCCCCAGGGGCAACAATCAGCCCCAGCATTTT.

The rearrangement links TRBV5-8 to TRBJ2-1, with 7 bases that match TRBD2. Germline CDR1 is SGHTS and CDR2 is YDEGEE. With V trimmed by 4 bases and J by 0 bases, 4 bases remained unmatched. The CDR3 extends over 15 amino acids. The CDR3 spells CASSGGVGSYNEQFF. DNA for the CDR3: TGTGCCAGCAGCGGGGGGGTCGGCTCCTACAATGAGCAGTTCTTC.

In this sample, this clonotype turned up many times. The chain employs TRBV15 and TRBJ2-2, with 8 bases that match TRBD2. V gave up 0 bases and J gave up 5 bases; unmatched junction bases: 8. The CDR3 is 17 residues long. Per the germline V gene, CDR1 is LNHNV and CDR2 is YYDKDF (reference sequence). The CDR3 DNA reads as TGTGCCACCAGCAGAGATCCCGGGACTAGACGGACCGGGGAGCTGTTTTTT. Encoded protein: CATSRDPGTRRTGELFF.

This clonotype was recorded once. This chain connects TRBV19 to TRBJ2-1; TRBD2 matches 10 bases. Unmatched junction bases numbered 8, after V lost 4 bases and J lost 8 bases. This CDR3 is built from 15 residues. The germline CDR1 and CDR2 sequences are LNHDA and SQIVND (reference sequence). The CDR3: CASSSSGRFPDEQFF. For the CDR3, the DNA is TGTGCCAGTAGTAGTAGCGGGAGGTTTCCCGATGAGCAGTTCTTC.

This clonotype was picked up many times. This chain joins TRBV12-3 or TRBV12-4 and TRBJ2-1, with D perhaps TRBD1 or TRBD2 (5 bases each). Trimming took off 4 bases at V and 7 bases at J, with 14 bases between the two ends. The CDR3 spans 14 residues. The CDR3 here is CASSSGTLRNEQFF. The CDR3 nucleotides are TGTGCCAGCAGTTCAGGGACGCTGCGGAATGAGCAGTTCTTC.

The sample holds one count of this clonotype. A much bigger clone sits one base away, suggesting this may be a read error. The conserved phenylalanine or tryptophan is not found at the CDR3 terminus, so this likely reflects a read error. This chain links TRBV5-1 with TRBJ2-3; 8 bases fit TRBD1. The CDR3 has 15 residues. The J segment lost 1 base and the V segment lost 2 bases, leaving 3 bases of the junction unmatched. Germline-derived CDR1 and CDR2 are SGHRS and YFSETQ. The CDR3 DNA reads as TGCGCCAGCAGCTTTCCGGGACAGGGCACAGATACGCAGTATTAT. This encodes CASSFPGQGTDTQYY.

This clonotype was found a few times. V usage is TRBV20-1 and J usage is TRBJ2-1, with 9 bases fitting TRBD2. This CDR3 comprises 16 residues. J gave up 4 bases and V 5 bases, and 12 bases lay outside the gene matches. Germline V gene lookup returns CDR1 DFQATT and CDR2 SNEGSKA (reference sequence). CDR3 nucleotide sequence: TGCAGTGCTCCCTCCGCGGCTAGCGGGGAATACAATGAGCAGTTCTTC. The encoded protein is CSAPSAASGEYNEQFF.